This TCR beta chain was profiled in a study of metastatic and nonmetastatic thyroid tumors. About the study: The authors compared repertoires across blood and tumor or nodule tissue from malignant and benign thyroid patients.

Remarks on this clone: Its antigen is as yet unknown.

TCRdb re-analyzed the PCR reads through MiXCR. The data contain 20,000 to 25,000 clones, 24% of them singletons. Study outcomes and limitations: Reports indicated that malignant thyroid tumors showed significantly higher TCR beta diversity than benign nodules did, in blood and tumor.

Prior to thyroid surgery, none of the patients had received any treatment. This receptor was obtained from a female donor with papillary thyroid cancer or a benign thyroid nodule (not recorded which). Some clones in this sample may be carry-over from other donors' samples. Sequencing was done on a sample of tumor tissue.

As DNA, the CDR3 is TGTGCCAGCAGCTTGTTACAGGAGGGCAATCAGCCCCAGCATTTT. It translates to CASSLLQEGNQPQHF. The V call is TRBV5-5, the J call TRBJ1-5; D may be TRBD1 (5 bases). Germline V gene lookup returns CDR1 SGHKS and CDR2 YYEKEE (reference sequence). The CDR3 contains 15 residues. V was cut by 1 base and J by 2 bases, with 10 bases left in between.